This T cell receptor beta chain stems from a study of cytomegalovirus exposure and HLA in healthy donors (dated by TCRdb to the late 2010s). The study in broad terms: In an earlier analysis of roughly 590 of the donors, approximately 300 Gb of sequence data and 117 million unique TCR beta sequences from roughly 180 million T cells were reported. Around 330 gigabases of sequencing data and roughly 81 million unique TCR sequences made up an early release that covered over 550 HLA-typed donors. Of the roughly 400 genotyped donors, over 70% fell in the genetic ancestry cluster associated with self-reported Caucasian donors. The study was designed to test whether signatures of past pathogen exposure could be identified by cataloging public T cell receptors. Using immunosequencing, the study profiled T cell repertoires from 666 subjects and related those repertoires to cytomegalovirus serostatus. In addition to the first cohort of 666 subjects, a separate validation cohort of 120 different subjects was used. To predict cytomegalovirus infection status, the study brought together high-throughput TCR immunosequencing, statistical association of individual TCRs with disease status, and machine learning. A later analysis re-examined previously published TCR beta repertoires from over 500 donors and added high-resolution HLA genotyping to investigate patterns of TCR occurrence. The later analysis used no new phenotypic data to find candidate immune exposures, relying instead on TCR beta sequences and their occurrence across donors. In an earlier analysis of roughly 540 of the donors, high-throughput TCR beta sequencing was used to judge whether each TCR beta V gene segment behaved as functional or pseudogenic. Alongside the repertoire data, information on donor age, sex, ethnicity and CMV serostatus was compiled. A later genetic analysis took genome-wide SNP genotypes for about 55% of the 666 donors and used that subset as a discovery cohort. All discovery cohort repertoires had been generated on a single sequencing platform. Both class I and class II loci were covered by HLA typing, at four-digit resolution. The number of donors typed differed by locus, with roughly 620-630 for A, B, C, DRB1 and DQB1, around 500 for DQA1, 606 for DPA1, and approximately 470 for DPB1. Roughly five DR-DQ haplotypes were treated as single units for association and clustering because of strong linkage in the cohort. Among several hundred genotyped donors of the cohort, an average of around 250,000 unique TCR beta nucleotide sequences was sequenced per donor, of which about 19% were non-productive.

The CDR3, from cysteine to phenylalanine, totals 15 residues. Solely the CDR3 DNA is kept, with 45 bases framed from the first base. CDR1 and CDR2 are drawn from the germline V gene: KGHSH, LQKENI. V is pared back by 0 bases and J by 3 bases, with 12 bases lying between the germline termini. Summary of the overall study and its limitations: While some public TCRs were present in many individuals, most TCR sequences turned up only very rarely across donors. The classifier was reported to diagnose cytomegalovirus status with high specificity and sensitivity in both the original and validation cohorts. Presence/absence analyses assumed roughly uniform sequencing depth across donors, an assumption that may not hold. Because counts were too low, some 16 rarely observed V segments, including chromosome 9 orphons, were excluded from the earlier analysis of some 590 of the donors. A further reported finding was that TCR beta sequences accurately predicted the HLA-A and HLA-B alleles for most subjects in the first cohort. Because the 87-base-pair reads could not distinguish some IMGT-functional V segments, including TRBV6-2 and TRBV6-3, those segments were excluded. A group of highly shared sequence variants was considered likely to be a technical artifact of the sequencing pipeline. In a later analysis, TCR association rates were found to vary across HLA loci, with the most associated TCRs seen for DRB1 alleles and the fewest for HLA-C alleles. In vitro tests confirmed that a few of the cytomegalovirus-associated TCR beta chains recognize cytomegalovirus antigens. The authors suggested that the approach could potentially be generalized to other disease states and immunological phenotypes. HLA typing was unavailable for some donors at each locus, so association tests used only the typed subset. A total of fewer than 200 TCR beta chains were listed by the study as associated with cytomegalovirus. Linkage disequilibrium might explain the correlated functional status among segregating V segments, but an unknown experimental factor could not be excluded. According to a later analysis, parvovirus B19, influenza, CMV and Epstein-Barr virus appeared linked to several top co-occurrence clusters. A later genetic analysis associated a missense DCLRE1C variant with V-gene and J-gene trimming of TCR beta chains, and an independent cohort replicated the association. In an earlier analysis of some 540 of the donors, most TCR beta V segments appeared in productive rearrangements about 87% or about 30% of the time, broadly matching IMGT annotations. In a later analysis, more than 15,000 TCR beta sequences were associated with specific HLA alleles at a false discovery rate of 0.05. A later genetic analysis reported fewer N-insertions in productive TCRs among donors in an Asian-associated ancestry cluster than the roughly 650-donor mean. In a later analysis, most CMV-associated TCR beta chains were found to appear HLA-restricted, with HLA associations seemingly driven largely by CMV exposure. Assigning TCR associations to individual alleles was difficult when HLA alleles, especially DR and DQ, strongly co-occurred. Compared with equally common non-associated chains, HLA-associated TCR beta chains in a later analysis were more clonally expanded and had lower generation probabilities. The cohort was sequenced for TCR beta chains only, and without alpha or paired-chain data the features that could be detected were limited. CMV serostatus was the only immune exposure information available for the cohort.

Of note for this clone: Its antigen target is currently unknown. No clone much larger than this one lies a single base away; base qualities are absent.

The method behind the library was the immunoSEQ multiplex PCR assay. For the multiplex PCR, a mixture combining 60 forward primers for TCR Vbeta segments and 13 reverse primers for TCR Jbeta segments was used. Amplification of the CDR3 region of rearranged TCR beta genes was performed with a multiplex PCR assay on genomic DNA. The Illumina HiSeq System was used to sequence the amplified TCR beta libraries as 87-base-pair reads. The paper's processing steps were these. In a later analysis, roughly 80 million unique TCR beta chains were counted across the 500 to 850 repertoires, and roughly 9.9 million of these chains were shared by at least two donors. To remove PCR and sequencing errors, raw reads were error-corrected and collapsed into unique sequences using a nearest-neighbor algorithm that merged closely related sequences. CDR3 sequences were aligned to IMGT reference sequences to assign V, D and J gene segments. For a sequence to be retained, a match of at least six nucleotides was required to both a V gene segment and a J gene segment. A rearrangement was called productive if the CDR3 had no stop codons and remained in frame with V and J, and every other rearrangement was called non-productive. CDR3 was defined by IMGT convention, running from the second conserved V-encoded cysteine to the conserved J-encoded phenylalanine. The earlier analysis of about 640 of the donors excluded any sequence lacking an unambiguous match to a single V gene segment. An earlier analysis of 450 to 650 of the donors called V segments functional above 56.7% productive rearrangements and segregating when the between-donor standard deviation exceeded 5%. A statistical classification framework was developed to diagnose cytomegalovirus status using the catalog of TCR beta chain sequences. A later analysis assigned V and J genes by comparing TCR nucleotide sequences with IMGT/GENE-DB human TR gene sequences. In a later analysis, CDR3 sequences and most-parsimonious VDJ recombination scenarios were assigned using the TCRdist pipeline. In a later analysis, each TCR beta chain was defined by its CDR3 amino acid sequence together with its V-gene family, and reads lacking a unique V-gene family were excluded. In a later analysis, approximately 640 highly shared, low-generation-probability nucleotide sequences were removed to address suspected cross-contamination and a sequencing artifact. In a later analysis, a clonal expansion index for each public chain was calculated from normalized within-repertoire ranks of inferred template counts. Generation probabilities in a later analysis came from a VDJ recombination model fitted to out-of-frame rearrangements, and those results were checked against IGoR. In a later analysis, TCR-TCR, TCR-HLA and TCR-CMV co-occurrence was scored with hypergeometric tests, and a repertoire-size bias correction was applied to TCR pairs. False discovery rates were estimated in a later analysis by permuting HLA or CMV assignments 20 times. In a later analysis, co-occurring TCRs were grouped using DBSCAN, and TCRdist sequence similarity was added for clustering within HLA-allele-positive subsets. For co-occurrence clustering, repertoires with fewer than 30,000 or more than 120,000 public chains were excluded, along with five repertoires with anomalous nucleotide sharing. This immuneACCESS table, as held by TCRdb, lists in-frame sequences with V and J called but not all clones. Of the missing ones, under half trace to an unresolved V gene in checked studies; the others have no known cause. The V and J calls and clone size were taken over from that table, and D and trimming were inferred from the DNA. Here the sample has around 140,000 clones; over 65% occur a single time. The top ten hold roughly 2.9% of the sample.

In total, about 650 healthy bone marrow donors made up the cohort. Cohort members were all nominally healthy when sampled, although unrecorded immune exposures were likely present. The donor was CMV seronegative and was included in the group of hundreds of seronegative cohort members. Each donor provided a peripheral blood sample, and peripheral blood mononuclear cells were used for TCR beta sequencing. The Qiagen DNeasy Blood Extraction Kit was used to extract genomic DNA from the blood cell samples. The sequence derives from a female donor in good health and CMV-seronegative. Recombination linked TRBV18 to TRBJ2-7, with TRBD2 perhaps the D gene, on 5 matching bases. Specimen: PBMCs. The CDR3 in this case is CASSPPNSGNYEQYF. The DNA reads TGTGCCAGCTCACCACCCAACAGCGGAAACTACGAGCAGTACTTC.